The 5 T cell receptor beta chains below all came from one sample that was sequenced in a study of CD8 T cells in Susac syndrome. An amount of RNA that ranged from roughly 0.5 to 1 ug was reverse transcribed with random hexamers. TCRdb re-called the immunoSEQ multiplex PCR reads with MiXCR, one entry per CDR3 protein. The data hold under 350,000 distinct CDR3 sequences, with about 90% observed a single time. The sequenced sample consisted of CD4+ T cells from PBMCs. The origin of the receptors is a human donor with multiple sclerosis.

The chain joins TRBV15 to TRBJ2-6; D is possibly TRBD2 (6 bases). The CDR3 covers 18 residues. With 1 base removed from V and 0 bases from J, the gap between germline ends came to 13 bases. In germline, CDR1 is LNHNV, CDR2 YYDKDF (reference sequence). The CDR3 DNA sequence: TGTGCCACCAGCAGAGTCGGGGGACTCAGCTCTGGGGCCAACGTCCTGACTTTC. Translated: CATSRVGGLSSGANVLTF.

This clonotype has just one count. The V call is TRBV29-1, the J call TRBJ1-2, with D unclear. CDR3 length: 12 residues. V lost 5 bases to trimming and J lost 8 bases, with 15 bases between them. Germline CDR1 and CDR2: SQVTM and ANQGSEA. In nucleotides, the CDR3 is TGCAGCGTTTCTCCCAGAACGGGAGGCTACACCTTC. Residues: CSVSPRTGGYTF. Complete variable domain (other parts from reference TRBV29-1 and TRBJ1-2): SAVISQKPSRDICQRGTSLTIQCQVDSQVTMMFWYRQQPGQSLTLIATANQGSEATYESGFVIDKFPISRPNLTFSTLTVSNMSPEDSSIYLCSVSPRTGGYTFGSGTRLTVV.

V is TRBV6-6 and J is TRBJ1-5, with D possibly TRBD1 on 5 matching bases. CDR3 length: 15 residues. Germline assignment: CDR1 MNHNY and CDR2 SVGAGI (reference sequence). V lost 2 bases and J 8 bases, leaving 16 bases between the germline ends. The CDR3 DNA is TGTGCCAGCAGTTACGGGGGGGAGGGAAGGAAGCCCCAGCATTTT. Its protein is CASSYGGEGRKPQHF.

The V call is TRBV5-6, the J call TRBJ1-2; 7 bases map to TRBD1. The junction had 6 bases not matched to a gene; V was cut back by 2 bases and J by 2 bases. The V gene's germline CDR1 is SGHDT and CDR2 YYEEEE. This CDR3 is built from 15 residues. Here the CDR3 reads CASSFMTGWNYGYTF. Written as DNA, the CDR3 is TGTGCCAGCAGCTTTATGACAGGGTGGAACTATGGCTACACCTTC. The entire variable domain, with the rest obtained from reference TRBV5-6 and TRBJ1-2, is as follows: DAGVTQSPTHLIKTRGQQVTLRCSPKSGHDTVSWYQQALGQGPQFIFQYYEEEERQRGNFPDRFSGHQFPNYSSELNVNALLLGDSALYLCASSFMTGWNYGYTFGSGTRLTVV.

The V and J genes are TRBV2 and TRBJ2-2; D is tentatively TRBD1 or TRBD2 (5 bases each). CDR1 and CDR2 from the germline V gene are SNHLY and FYNNEI. V was clipped by 5 bases and J by 5 bases, with 12 bases between them. The CDR3 has 14 residues. The CDR3 spells CASSSGTGTGELFF. The CDR3 bases are TGTGCCAGCAGTTCAGGGACGGGGACCGGGGAGCTGTTTTTT.